This TCR beta chain was sequenced for a study of shared clonotypes between healthy human individuals. Across the study: Two women and a few men aged 18 to 49 served as donors. Three CD4 naive, three CD4 memory, two CD8 naive and one CD8 memory plate were used per donor. Findings of the study overall: Depth of sequencing was expected to influence donor clonotype sharing.

About this clone itself: Antigen unknown.

Germline CDR1 and CDR2: SGHDT and YYEEEE. Trimming left V 0 bases short and J 5 bases short, with 5 bases between. The CDR3 has 13 amino acids. It was at deep level that the assay was run. Here immunoSEQ multiplex PCR was the method, and the copy in TCRdb shows in-frame clones only, minus some. The sample has roughly 700,000 clones; about 74% are singletons. The TCR comes from a woman aged 25 to 39 in good health. The chain couples TRBV5-6 to TRBJ2-2; no firm D call. The specimen was memory CD4+ T cells sorted from blood. This sample's subset: CD45RA-negative fraction. In nucleotides, the CDR3 is TGTGCCAGCAGCTTGGAACTGACCGGGGAGCTGTTTTTT. Protein product: CASSLELTGELFF. Full variable domain (remainder filled in from reference TRBV5-6 and TRBJ2-2): DAGVTQSPTHLIKTRGQQVTLRCSPKSGHDTVSWYQQALGQGPQFIFQYYEEEERQRGNFPDRFSGHQFPNYSSELNVNALLLGDSALYLCASSLELTGELFFGEGSRLTVL.